The clone carrying this T cell receptor (beta chain) was picked up one time. This specimen comes from a study of shared clonotypes between healthy human individuals. Terminally differentiated effector memory CD45RA+ cells were left out of the naive CD8 fraction, which was CD45RO-negative and positively selected for CCR7. The CDR3 extends over 16 amino acids. The germline gives CDR1 MGHDK, CDR2 SYGVNS. With 7 bases clipped from V and 4 bases from J, the junction kept 12 bases outside the gene matches. Produced via immunoSEQ multiplex PCR; TCRdb's table is partial and in-frame only. The table records about 800,000 clones, approximately 97% of them present only once.

Sequenced input: naive CD8+ T cells sorted from blood. The chain is built from TRBV25-1 and TRBJ2-2; 7 bases agree with TRBD1. The sequence derives from a man aged 25 to 40 in good health. As DNA, the CDR3 is TGTGCCAGCATCTTTACAGGGGCGGTGGGCACCGGGGAGCTGTTTTTT. It encodes CASIFTGAVGTGELFF.